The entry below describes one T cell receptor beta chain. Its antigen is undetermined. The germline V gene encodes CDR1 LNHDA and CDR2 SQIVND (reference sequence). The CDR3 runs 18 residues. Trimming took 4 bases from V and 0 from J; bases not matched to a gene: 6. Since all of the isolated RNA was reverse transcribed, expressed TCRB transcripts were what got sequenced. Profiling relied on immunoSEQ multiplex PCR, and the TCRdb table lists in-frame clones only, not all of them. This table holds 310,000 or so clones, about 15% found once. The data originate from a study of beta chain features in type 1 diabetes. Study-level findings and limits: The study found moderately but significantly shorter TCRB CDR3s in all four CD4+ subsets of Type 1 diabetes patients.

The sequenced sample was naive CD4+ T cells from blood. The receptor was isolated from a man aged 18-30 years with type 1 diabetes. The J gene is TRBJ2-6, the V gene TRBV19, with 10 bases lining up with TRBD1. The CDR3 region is CASSTGGQGPSGANVLTF. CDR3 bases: TGTGCCAGTAGTACAGGGGGACAGGGGCCCTCTGGGGCCAACGTCCTGACTTTC.